These 29 T cell receptor beta chains were all obtained from the same sample, sequenced in a study of Ad26.COV2.S vaccination and SARS-CoV-2 variants. As to treatment: 15 to 20 received Ad26.COV2.S at low or high dose, single or two shots; 5 received placebo; per-sample allocation not given. Repertoires come from day 63 after the first vaccine or placebo injection. Libraries were prepared by immunoSEQ multiplex PCR; TCRdb keeps only in-frame clonotypes and omits some of them. Among some 350,000 clones, 75% to 90% were seen once, and the ten largest hold around 5.5%. Source: peripheral blood, taken in a trial of Ad26.COV2.S vaccine versus placebo. These receptors were collected from a person between 18 and 60 years old who received the Ad26.COV2.S COVID-19 vaccine or a placebo.

CDR3 protein: CASSIRLKDFYGYTF. The CDR3, as DNA: TGTGCCAGTAGTATAAGGTTAAAAGACTTCTATGGCTACACCTTC. V is TRBV19 and J is TRBJ1-2, with D uncertain. Germline V gives CDR1 LNHDA, CDR2 SQIVND (reference sequence). V dropped 2 bases and J dropped 4 bases, with 14 bases sitting between them. The CDR3 totals 15 residues.

V gene TRBV6-2 or TRBV6-3 combines with J gene TRBJ2-1, with D unclear. This CDR3 is 15 amino acids long. CDR1 MNHEY and CDR2 SVGEGT come from the germline V gene. The ends were cut back, 5 bases at V and 5 bases at J, with 16 bases in the middle. CDR3 nucleotide sequence: TGTGCCAGCAGTCCGTATGCCCTCCTCGACAATGAGCAGTTCTTC. Protein: CASSPYALLDNEQFF.

The chain carries TRBV4-3 and TRBJ2-7; TRBD2 matches at 8 bases. Germline V gene lookup returns CDR1 LGHNA and CDR2 YSLEER. This CDR3 has 16 residues. V trimming: 0 bases; J trimming: 2 bases; junction bases outside the gene matches: 6. CDR3 nucleotide sequence: TGCGCCAGCAGCCAAGAACTAGCGGCTTACCCCTACGAGCAGTACGTC. It encodes CASSQELAAYPYEQYV.

This clone was observed a few times. The chain carries TRBV6-6 and TRBJ1-6, with 9 nucleotides matching TRBD1. Germline values: CDR1 MNHNY, CDR2 SVGAGI (reference sequence). The J segment lost 0 bases and the V segment lost 5 bases, leaving 8 bases of the junction unmatched. The CDR3 extends over 18 amino acids. CDR3 loop: CASSLGQGLSSYNSPLHF. CDR3 in DNA: TGTGCCAGCAGTCTGGGACAGGGCCTGAGCTCCTATAATTCACCCCTCCACTTT.

The V and J genes are TRBV10-3 and TRBJ1-1; 8 bases line up with TRBD1. The CDR3 is 15 amino acids. Trimming cost V 3 bases and J 1 base; bases outside gene matches: 4. From germline, CDR1 is ENHRY and CDR2 SYGVKD. The CDR3 loop is CAISEPDRGNTEAFF. In DNA, the CDR3 is TGTGCCATCAGTGAACCTGACAGGGGGAACACTGAAGCTTTCTTT.

V and J are TRBV6-2 or TRBV6-3 and TRBJ2-2; D is ambiguous. Germline-derived CDR1 and CDR2 are MNHEY and SVGEGT. Trimming stripped 5 bases from V and 2 bases from J, with 0 bases between. CDR3 length: 11 amino acids. CDR3 nucleotide sequence: TGTGCCAGCAGTAACACCGGGGAGCTGTTTTTT. Protein: CASSNTGELFF.

The rearrangement joins TRBV4-2 to TRBJ2-1; tentative D call: TRBD2 (6 bases). Germline lookup yields CDR1 LGHNA and CDR2 YNFKEQ. This CDR3 is built from 17 residues. V lost 2 bases and J 0 bases, leaving 14 bases between the germline ends. The CDR3 spells CASSQRASEGSYNEQFF. CDR3 DNA: TGTGCCAGCAGCCAAAGGGCTAGCGAAGGCTCCTACAATGAGCAGTTCTTC.

This chain connects TRBV11-3 to TRBJ2-5, with 7 bases that match TRBD2. This CDR3 contains 14 residues. CDR1 and CDR2 from the germline V gene are SGHNT and YENEEA. The J segment lost 1 base and the V segment lost 8 bases, leaving 7 bases of the junction unmatched. CDR3: CASGLGGFQETQYF. The CDR3 DNA reads as TGTGCCAGCGGTCTGGGGGGGTTCCAAGAGACCCAGTACTTC.

This clone showed up just a few times. The V gene is TRBV7-9, the J gene TRBJ1-2, with D maybe TRBD1 (5 bases). The CDR3 length is 12 residues. V was clipped by 1 base and J by 8 bases, with 8 bases between them. From germline, CDR1 is SEHNR and CDR2 FQNEAQ (reference sequence). The DNA for the CDR3 is TGTGCCAGCAGCTTAGGGTCAGGGGGCTACACCTTC. Protein: CASSLGSGGYTF.

This clone was seen a handful of times. The chain recombines TRBV7-9 with TRBJ1-2; weak D call: TRBD1 (5 bases). Germline V gene data show CDR1 as SEHNR and CDR2 as FQNEAQ (reference sequence). The CDR3 has 16 residues. Trimming left V 1 base short and J 6 bases short, with 18 bases between. CDR3 sequence reads: CASSLVSGETLNGYTF. The CDR3 DNA reads as TGTGCCAGCAGCTTAGTGTCGGGGGAGACCTTGAATGGCTACACCTTC.

The V gene is TRBV6-5, the J gene TRBJ2-5; D may be TRBD1 or TRBD2 (5 bases each). This CDR3 comprises 14 residues. Germline CDR1 MNHEY, CDR2 SVGAGI. The V end was cut by 1 base, the J end by 5 bases, with 11 bases between. For the CDR3, the DNA is TGTGCCAGCAGTTACTGGGGGACCCGTGAGACCCAGTACTTC. Its translation: CASSYWGTRETQYF.

The chain carries TRBV7-2 and TRBJ1-2; tentatively, D is TRBD1 (6 bases). Trimming removed 3 bases from V and 7 bases from J, with 12 bases in between. The germline CDR1 and CDR2 sequences are SGHTA and FQGNSA. The CDR3 is made up of 13 amino acids. The CDR3 DNA is TGTGCCAGCAGCTTCCTCAAGGGGGGTGGCTACACCTTC. Residues: CASSFLKGGGYTF.

The chain has TRBV28 and TRBJ2-7; 8 bases fit TRBD1. This CDR3 contains 14 residues. The germline gives CDR1 MDHEN, CDR2 SYDVKM. V trimming: 5 bases; J trimming: 3 bases; junction bases outside the gene matches: 6. CDR3 bases: TGTGCCAGCAGTCCCCCGACAGGGGTCTACGAGCAGTACTTC. Translation: CASSPPTGVYEQYF.

The chain is built from TRBV4-3 and TRBJ1-2; the D is unclear. Trimming took off 0 bases at V and 2 bases at J, with 10 bases between the two ends. Germline V gene sequence: CDR1 LGHNA, CDR2 YSLEER. The CDR3 contains 15 residues. The CDR3 region has the DNA TGCGCCAGCAGCCAAGACGTCCAGAAAAACTATGGCTACACCTTC. Its translation is CASSQDVQKNYGYTF.

The rearrangement uses TRBV2 and TRBJ1-1, with unresolved D. The CDR3 contains 13 residues. Deletions cut 6 bases from V and 1 base from J, with 9 bases between. CDR1 and CDR2 (germline): SNHLY, FYNNEI. Here the CDR3 reads CASSKNRNTEAFF. The CDR3 region has the DNA TGTGCCAGCAGCAAAAACAGGAACACTGAAGCTTTCTTT.

The rearrangement joins TRBV3-1 (or the pseudogene TRBV3-2) to TRBJ2-3; 7 positions agree with TRBD2. The CDR3 runs to 19 residues. V lost 4 bases, J lost 3 bases, and 19 bases stayed unmatched. Per the germline V gene, CDR1 is LGHDT and CDR2 is YNNKEL (reference sequence). This CDR3 is CASSPTGLESSTLTDTQYF. CDR3 sequence (DNA): TGTGCCAGCAGCCCCACCGGACTAGAAAGTTCCACCCTGACAGATACGCAGTATTTT.

The chain carries TRBV6-5 and TRBJ1-6; D call uncertain. The CDR3 is 15 amino acids. Looked up from germline, CDR1 is MNHEY and CDR2 is SVGAGI. V lost 6 bases to trimming and J lost 7 bases, with 16 bases between them. The CDR3: CASSRGEAWNSPLHF. The DNA for the CDR3 is TGTGCCAGCAGCCGCGGGGAGGCGTGGAATTCACCCCTCCACTTT.

The chain joins TRBV4-2 to TRBJ2-1; 8 nucleotides match TRBD2. Trimming removed 1 base from V and 0 bases from J; junction bases left unmatched: 5. The CDR3 spans 17 residues. Germline V lookup: CDR1 LGHNA, CDR2 YNFKEQ. CDR3 protein: CASSQGSSGSSYNEQFF. CDR3 DNA sequence: TGTGCCAGCAGCCAAGGTTCGAGCGGGAGCTCCTACAATGAGCAGTTCTTC.

The V and J genes are TRBV7-2 and TRBJ2-1; 12 bases map to TRBD2. V gave up 1 base and J gave up 5 bases; unmatched junction bases: 6. In germline, CDR1 is SGHTA, CDR2 FQGNSA. The CDR3 runs to 17 residues. CDR3 residues: CASSLVPLAGGNNEQFF. The DNA for the CDR3 is TGTGCCAGCAGCTTAGTTCCTCTAGCGGGAGGGAACAATGAGCAGTTCTTC.

The chain employs TRBV5-1 and TRBJ1-1; TRBD1 aligns across 7 bases. CDR3 length: 17 amino acids. From germline, CDR1 is SGHRS and CDR2 YFSETQ. Trimming cost V 1 base and J 5 bases; bases outside gene matches: 14. Written as DNA, the CDR3 is TGCGCCAGCAGCTTGATGGCTTCCGAGACAGGGTTAACTGAAGCTTTCTTT. This translates into CASSLMASETGLTEAFF.

The V call is TRBV4-1, the J call TRBJ2-7, with D perhaps TRBD1 or TRBD2 (7 bases each). This CDR3 is built from 14 residues. CDR1 is MGHRA and CDR2 is YSYEKL in the germline V gene. The V end lost 4 bases, the J end lost 2 bases, and 12 bases lay between the germline ends. This CDR3 is CASSLQGGTYEQYF. The CDR3 region has the DNA TGCGCCAGCAGCCTTCAGGGGGGGACCTACGAGCAGTACTTC.

The V and J genes are TRBV6-5 and TRBJ2-3, with D hard to call. V was pared by 7 bases and J by 2 bases, with 7 bases between. Germline assignment: CDR1 MNHEY and CDR2 SVGAGI. The CDR3 runs 12 residues. This CDR3 reads CASIKNTDTQYF. CDR3 sequence (DNA): TGTGCCAGCATCAAAAACACAGATACGCAGTATTTT.

The rearrangement uses TRBV6-5 and TRBJ2-1, with D tentatively TRBD1 (6 bases). The length of the CDR3 is 14 residues. V lost 7 bases and J 5 bases, leaving 15 bases between the germline ends. Germline CDR1 MNHEY, CDR2 SVGAGI. In DNA, the CDR3 is TGTGCCAGCACTCCCATCGACAGGAACAATGAGCAGTTCTTC. Its translation is CASTPIDRNNEQFF.

By frequency in the sample, this clone is medium-sized. V is TRBV21-1 and J is TRBJ2-3; TRBD1, the D gene given by the table, was not confirmed from the DNA. TRBV21-1 is a listed pseudogene. The CDR3 consists of 16 residues. CDR3 loop: CASSKAAEQDTDTQYF. CDR3 DNA: TGTGCCAGCAGCAAAGCGGCAGAACAAGACACAGATACGCAGTATTTT.

This chain joins TRBV6-5 and TRBJ2-5; D unclear. This CDR3 spans 11 amino acids. V lost 6 bases to trimming and J lost 2 bases, with 4 bases between them. Germline V gene sequence: CDR1 MNHEY, CDR2 SVGAGI. CDR3 DNA sequence: TGTGCCAGCAGAAAGCAAGAGACCCAGTACTTC. Translating it yields CASRKQETQYF.

V gene TRBV28 combines with J gene TRBJ1-1, with TRBD1 as a possible D gene (5 bases). This CDR3 has 12 amino acids. Between the trimmed V and J ends, which lost 4 bases and 4 bases, there was a span of 7 bases. Per germline, CDR1 MDHEN and CDR2 SYDVKM. CDR3 in DNA: TGTGCCAGCAGTTGGGGGGGCACTGAAGCTTTCTTT. It encodes CASSWGGTEAFF.

The chain uses TRBV9 and TRBJ1-3; D possibly corresponds to TRBD1 (6 bases). The germline CDR1 and CDR2 sequences are SGDLS and YYNGEE. CDR3 length equals 20 residues. V was trimmed by 4 bases and J by 0 bases, leaving 26 bases between them. The CDR3 bases are TGTGCCAGCAGCCCCTCTGGGGTTGCGTGGGACACTATCTCTGGAAACACCATATATTTT. It is translated as CASSPSGVAWDTISGNTIYF.

The chain uses TRBV27 and TRBJ2-1; TRBD2 matches at 12 bases. CDR1 MNHEY and CDR2 SMNVEV come from the germline V gene (reference sequence). The length of the CDR3 is 13 residues. V was pared by 8 bases and J by 12 bases, with 8 bases of the junction left unmatched. CDR3 region: CASRRLAGAGQFF. The CDR3 nucleotides are TGTGCCAGCCGCCGACTAGCGGGAGCCGGGCAGTTCTTC.

The gene calls are TRBV7-2 and TRBJ2-1; D is unclear. Trimming removed 1 base at V and 5 bases at J, with 9 bases between. The CDR3 is made up of 14 amino acids. The germline gives CDR1 SGHTA, CDR2 FQGNSA. CDR3 coding DNA: TGTGCCAGCAGCTTAGGGTGGCGAGACAATGAGCAGTTCTTC. The encoded protein is CASSLGWRDNEQFF. The full variable domain, in which reference TRBV7-2 and TRBJ2-1 provide the parts outside the CDR3, is GAGVSQSPSNKVTEKGKDVELRCDPISGHTALYWYRQSLGQGLEFLIYFQGNSAPDKSGLPSDRFSAERTGGSVSTLTIQRTQQEDSAVYLCASSLGWRDNEQFFGPGTRLTVL.